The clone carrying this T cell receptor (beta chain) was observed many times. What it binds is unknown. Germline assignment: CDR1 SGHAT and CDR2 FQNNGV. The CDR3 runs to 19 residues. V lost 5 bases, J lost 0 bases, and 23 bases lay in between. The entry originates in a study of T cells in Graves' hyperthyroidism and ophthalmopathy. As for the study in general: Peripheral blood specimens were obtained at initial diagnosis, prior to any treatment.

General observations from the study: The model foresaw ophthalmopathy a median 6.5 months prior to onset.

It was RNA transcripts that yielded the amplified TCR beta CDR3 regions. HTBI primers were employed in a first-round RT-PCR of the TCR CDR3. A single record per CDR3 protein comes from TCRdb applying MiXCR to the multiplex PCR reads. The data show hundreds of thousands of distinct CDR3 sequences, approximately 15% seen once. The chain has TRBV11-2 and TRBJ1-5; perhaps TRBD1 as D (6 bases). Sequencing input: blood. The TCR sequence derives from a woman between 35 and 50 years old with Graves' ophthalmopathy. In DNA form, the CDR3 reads TGTGCCAGCAGCATTGCTACAGGGTCGTACACCTATAGCAATCAGCCCCAGCATTTT. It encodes CASSIATGSYTYSNQPQHF.